This T cell receptor (beta chain) was profiled in a study of shared clonotypes between healthy human individuals (dated by TCRdb to the early 2020s). Describing the broader study: Three men and two women, aged 18 to 49 years, made up the cohort. To estimate repertoire size and how much clonotypes are shared between individuals, the study performed deep sequencing of blood TCR repertoires from five healthy adults. Each donor's leukapheresis produced roughly between roughly 0.85 and 10 billion PBMCs. Per donor, three plates each were used for CD4 naive and CD4 memory, two for CD8 naive, and one for CD8 memory. Different laboratories and diverse techniques were used to prepare libraries and sequence TCR repertoires, to increase sequencing depth and limit assay-specific biases.

Beyond this particular receptor, the publication reports: Higher generation probabilities were observed for clonotypes shared by all four sorted-subset donors than for non-shared clonotypes. The small number of donors limited the genetic and exposure-history diversity represented. Even with the large sequencing depth, rarefaction of the sorted-subset datasets indicated that sequencing was incomplete. Sampling was restricted to blood, and TCR repertoires in tissues likely differ from the TCR repertoires found in blood. Larger estimated clonotype richness was generally found for naive subsets than for memory subsets. Roughly 5.2% of naive CD4, 3.5% of naive CD8, about 2.5% of memory CD4, and over 0.35% of memory CD8 clonotypes were shared across several donors. Pairwise subsampling led to the expectation that sequencing depth would affect the degree of clonotype sharing among donors.

The CDR3 runs 16 residues from the cysteine to the phenylalanine. Left in the record is the CDR3 DNA by itself, 48 bases read in frame from the first base. V lost 5 bases and J lost 2 bases, and the count of bases not matched to a germline gene is 11. The germline V gene gives CDR1 as SGHAT and CDR2 as FQNNGV. Using the deep immunoSEQ assay, multiplex PCR amplified TCR CDR3 regions from genomic DNA. Genomic DNA extracted from each cell subset was distributed evenly over all wells of several immunoSEQ 96-well plates, and each plate served as one replicate. Each replicate PCR for sorted subsets received around 200 ng genomic DNA, equal to roughly 29,000 T cell genomes. Purified libraries were quantified with a Qubit 3.0 fluorometer, sized on a Bioanalyzer 2100, and re-quantified with the KAPA Library Quantification kit. Every immunoSEQ 96-well plate was sequenced on a separate single-read 150-cycle Illumina NextSeq 550 flow cell. Per the source publication's procedure: The immunoSEQ output contained only junctional sequences without quality scores, so filtering could not match that applied to full-length reads. To assign V/J genes and CDR3, sequences were annotated using PyIR, a Python wrapper for IgBLAST v1.9, with IMGT germline references. Reads were filtered out if the reads had weak V/J assignments (E-value above 1e-6), no CDR3, stop codons, out-of-frame junctions, or ambiguous translated residues. V3J clonotypes were defined as sequences sharing the same inferred V gene, J gene, and CDR3 amino acid sequence. To compute the percentage overlap between repertoires, the number of shared unique clonotypes was divided by the size of the smaller repertoire. Repertoire richness was assessed with RTK rarefaction, the Chao1 estimator, and Recon v2.1 estimates of unobserved clonotypes. Generation probabilities were computed with OLGA for all TCRbeta clonotypes obtained by the gDNA method from a handful of donors. This immuneACCESS table, as held by TCRdb, lists in-frame sequences with V and J called but not all clones. Of the missing ones, under half trace to an unresolved V gene in checked studies; the others have no known cause. The D gene and trimming were derived from the DNA, and the V and J assignments and clone size from that table. In this sample the table shows a few million clones, 92% of which occur a single time. The top ten clonotypes cover approximately 0.39% of the sample.

The donors were healthy, HIV-negative adults with no recently reported acute infections or vaccinations. Every donor was a Caucasian adult living in Nashville, Tennessee, USA. CD4+ T cells were enriched by magnetic negative selection, after which naive cells were positively selected on CD45RA and the negative fraction was taken as the memory subset. Blood was collected by leukapheresis, and PBMCs were isolated by Ficoll-Histopaque density gradient centrifugation and then cryopreserved in liquid nitrogen vapor phase. Analytical flow cytometry was used to check the purity and quantity of each magnetically sorted T cell population. Genomic DNA was isolated from each sorted fraction and quantified by UV absorbance on a Nanodrop 2000c. Remarks on this clone: Which antigen it targets is not known. Base qualities are not at hand, and no much larger clone is one base apart.

Material: naive CD4+ T cells from PBMCs. The cell subset or site label corresponds to: CD45RA+ positively selected. Recombination connected TRBV11-2 to TRBJ2-5, with 7 bases aligning to TRBD1. This clonotype originated in a young man in good health. Some clones in this sample may be carry-over from other donors' samples. The CDR3 amino acid sequence is: CASSPRDRNVQETQYF. In nucleotide form, the sequence is TGTGCCAGCAGCCCCCGGGACAGAAACGTTCAAGAGACCCAGTACTTC.